A single sample gave rise to the 9 T cell receptor beta chains below, sequenced in a study of cytomegalovirus exposure and HLA in healthy donors (dated by TCRdb to between 2016 and 2019). Receptors were amplified or captured by the immunoSEQ multiplex PCR assay. For the multiplex PCR, a mixture combining 60 forward primers for TCR Vbeta segments and 13 reverse primers for TCR Jbeta segments was used. TCRdb re-hosts the immuneACCESS table, in-frame sequences only. Its copies lack some clones; in the studies checked, an unresolved V gene accounts for under half of them, and the cause for the rest is not known. The sample includes 60,000 to 70,000 clones, with 79% observed a single time. The top ten constitute nearly 3% of the sample. Sequencing was carried out using PBMCs. All receptors come from a woman in her 30s in good health and CMV-seronegative.

This sequence joins TRBV5-8 and TRBJ2-2, with a possible D match to TRBD1 (6 bases). The germline V gene encodes CDR1 SGHTS and CDR2 YDEGEE. The length of the CDR3 is 14 residues. With 1 base removed from V and 3 bases from J, the gap between germline ends came to 7 bases. The CDR3 region is CASSLYRDTGELFF. CDR3 coding DNA: TGTGCCAGCAGCTTGTACAGGGACACCGGGGAGCTGTTTTTT.

The chain combines TRBV5-4 with TRBJ2-5, with D possibly TRBD1 on 5 matching bases. The CDR3 has 14 amino acids. The germline CDR1 and CDR2 sequences are SGHNT and YYREEE (reference sequence). V lost 2 bases and J lost 3, with 11 bases in between. CDR3 loop: CASSLDDREETQYF. The DNA for the CDR3 is TGTGCCAGCAGCTTAGATGACAGAGAAGAGACCCAGTACTTC.

The gene calls are TRBV6-5 and TRBJ2-5; TRBD2 aligns across 9 bases. Germline-derived CDR1 and CDR2 are MNHEY and SVGAGI. There are 15 residues in the CDR3. The V segment lost 2 bases and the J segment 5 bases; nucleotides outside the gene matches: 6. CDR3 in amino acids: CASSYERGARETQYF. DNA for the CDR3: TGTGCCAGCAGTTACGAGCGGGGGGCGAGGGAGACCCAGTACTTC.

The rearrangement uses TRBV5-1 and TRBJ1-1; a weak D match, TRBD1 (6 bases). CDR3 length equals 13 residues. Germline loops: CDR1 SGHRS, CDR2 YFSETQ. The V and J ends lost 6 bases and 0 bases respectively, with 9 bases between them. The CDR3 DNA follows: TGCGCCAGCAAGGGGGACATGAACACTGAAGCTTTCTTT. This gives the protein CASKGDMNTEAFF.

This chain uses TRBV9 with TRBJ1-4; D is possibly TRBD1 (6 bases). V was clipped by 0 bases and J by 7 bases, with 16 bases between them. The CDR3 is made up of 16 amino acids. Germline CDR1 reads SGDLS; CDR2 reads YYNGEE. For the CDR3, the DNA is TGTGCCAGCAGCGTAGGAGGGGGGGCAGTCGCTGAAAAACTGTTTTTT. It is translated as CASSVGGGAVAEKLFF.

This clone was counted a few times. This rearrangement joins TRBV10-1 to TRBJ1-1; D is perhaps TRBD1 (5 bases). CDR1 and CDR2 (germline): WNHNN, SYGVQD (reference sequence). Between the trimmed V and J ends, which lost 0 bases and 5 bases, there was a span of 10 bases. The CDR3 contains 14 residues. CDR3 sequence (DNA): TGCGCCAGCAGTGAGTCGCGGGGCTGGACTGAAGCTTTCTTT. Encoded protein: CASSESRGWTEAFF.

This sequence joins TRBV19 and TRBJ1-1; 8 nucleotides line up with TRBD1. The germline CDR1 and CDR2 sequences are LNHDA and SQIVND (reference sequence). The CDR3 runs 16 residues. J gave up 1 base and V 3 bases, and 7 bases lay outside the gene matches. CDR3 nucleotide sequence: TGTGCCAGTAGTATCCTTACGGGGACAGGGAACACTGAAGCTTTCTTT. Translated: CASSILTGTGNTEAFF.

This clone showed up just a few times. J is TRBJ1-1 and V is TRBV6-5; D may be TRBD1 (6 bases). This CDR3 has 12 amino acids. Germline loops: CDR1 MNHEY, CDR2 SVGAGI. V lost 11 bases, J lost 5 bases, and 15 bases lay in between. The CDR3 region has the DNA TGTGCCGTAGAGGGGGTGCGGACTGAAGCTTTCTTT. Protein product: CAVEGVRTEAFF.

The V gene is TRBV10-1, the J gene TRBJ1-1; D is possibly TRBD1 (5 bases). Germline V gene lookup returns CDR1 WNHNN and CDR2 SYGVQD (reference sequence). The CDR3 has 14 residues. Trimming stripped 4 bases from V and 4 bases from J, with 13 bases between. CDR3 in amino acids: CASSVGDGGTEAFF. In nucleotides, the CDR3 is TGCGCCAGCAGTGTAGGGGATGGTGGCACTGAAGCTTTCTTT.